Sequencing of this TCR beta chain was carried out in a study of CD8 T cells in ankylosing spondylitis. The study, taken as a whole, reports: Blood from ankylosing spondylitis patients appeared to carry a characteristic roughly eight-variant TCR beta motif.

Trimming left V 3 bases short and J 4 bases short, with 7 bases between. The CDR3 is 13 amino acids. CDR1 and CDR2 from the germline V gene are SGHRS and YFSETQ. For this clonotype: Its cognate antigen is unknown.

TCRdb independently ran MiXCR on the 5' RACE reads; one entry per CDR3 protein. There are 450,000 or so distinct CDR3 sequences in the sample; 20% to 30% occur only once, and about 1% lies in the top ten. The receptor comes from a male donor with ankylosing spondylitis. The specimen sequenced was blood, either unsorted or a sorted T cell fraction (not recorded which). The V gene is TRBV5-1, the J gene TRBJ2-2; D is perhaps TRBD1 or TRBD2 (5 bases each). CDR3 DNA: TGCGCCAGCAGCTGGGACGCCACCGGGGAGCTGTTTTTT. Translating gives CASSWDATGELFF.